A selection of T cell receptor beta chains follows, all from one sample in a study of CD8 T cells in Susac syndrome. TCRdb redid the calling of the immunoSEQ multiplex PCR reads with MiXCR, one entry per CDR3 protein. The repertoire consists of hundreds of thousands of distinct CDR3 sequences, with just over 90% occurring once and the leading ten covering around 0.072%. The sequencing sample was made of CD4+ T cells from PBMCs. The receptor set was obtained from a human donor with multiple sclerosis. The CDR3 runs from the conserved cysteine through the conserved F or W. A D gene is named only where the DNA matches it firmly. A row's size may be missing; if present it is once, few, many or a size class.

clone size	V gene	J gene	D gene	CDR3 DNA	CDR3 protein
NA	TRBV29-1	TRBJ1-6	NA	TGCAGCGTTGGAGGGGGGGCAGGGGCCGATAATTCACCCCTCCACTTT	CSVGGGAGADNSPLHF
NA	TRBV11-2	TRBJ1-1	NA	TGTGCCAGCAGCTTAGTACAAGGGGCGAACACTGAAGCTTTCTTT	CASSLVQGANTEAFF
NA	TRBV19	TRBJ2-3	NA	TGTGCCAGTAGTACCCTAGCTGACGGCACAGATACGCAGTATTTT	CASSTLADGTDTQYF
NA	TRBV15	TRBJ2-5	NA	TGTGCCACCAGCAGAGACTTTACCGGGACCGCGCGAAACCAGTACTTC	CATSRDFTGTARNQYF
NA	TRBV5-1	TRBJ2-5	TRBD1	TGCGCCAGCAGCTTACAGGGGGCGCTTCTATCGGCCGGAGAGACCCAGTACTTC	CASSLQGALLSAGETQYF
NA	TRBV15	TRBJ2-1	TRBD1	TGTGCCACCACAAGTCGAGGGGGCGCGTACAATGAGCAGTTCTTC	CATTSRGGAYNEQFF
NA	TRBV5-4	TRBJ2-3	TRBD2	TGTGCCAGCAGCTTGGGCGGGGGGGACGTGGATACGCAGTATTTT	CASSLGGGDVDTQYF
NA	TRBV5-1	TRBJ2-2	NA	TGCGCCAGCAGCCTGGGACCCTCGAACACCGGGGAGCTGTTTTTT	CASSLGPSNTGELFF
NA	TRBV12-3/TRBV12-4	TRBJ2-1	NA	TGTGCCAGCAGCCTTCGACACCCCAATGAGCAGTTCTTC	CASSLRHPNEQFF
NA	TRBV12-3/TRBV12-4	TRBJ2-2	TRBD2	TGTGCCAGCAGTTTCGGACTAGCGGGCGGCACCGGGGAGCTGTTTTTT	CASSFGLAGGTGELFF
NA	TRBV3-1	TRBJ2-4	NA	TGTGCCAGCAGCCAAGTATCGGCCAAAAACATTCAGTACTTC	CASSQVSAKNIQYF
NA	TRBV20-1	TRBJ2-2	NA	TGCAGTGCTAGAGATCGCAGGGATGACACCGGGGAGCTGTTTTTT	CSARDRRDDTGELFF
NA	TRBV20-1	TRBJ2-5	TRBD2	TGCAGTGCTGCGGGGGGGTTTTTCAAAGAGACCCAGTACTTC	CSAAGGFFKETQYF
NA	TRBV28	TRBJ2-5	NA	TGTGCCAGCAGTTTCATCTCCGGGCAAGAGACCCAGTACTTC	CASSFISGQETQYF
NA	TRBV30	TRBJ1-6	TRBD1	TGTGCCTGGAGCCTCCCCCCCCAGGGGGGGAATTCACCCCTCCACTTT	CAWSLPPQGGNSPLHF
NA	TRBV6-1	TRBJ1-2	NA	TGTGCCAGCAGTGAACACGGCAGAGCGATGGGCTACACCTTC	CASSEHGRAMGYTF
NA	TRBV14	TRBJ2-2	NA	TGTGCCAGCAGCCAAAAGGCAGGGGTTATTCTCACCGGGGAGCTGTTTTTT	CASSQKAGVILTGELFF
NA	TRBV12-3/TRBV12-4	TRBJ1-1	NA	TGTGCCAGCAGCTTAAAGGGGAACACTGAAGCTTTCTTT	CASSLKGNTEAFF
NA	TRBV18	TRBJ2-5	NA	TGTGCCAGCTCACCCCGGAGACAAGAGACCCAGTACTTC	CASSPRRQETQYF
NA	TRBV28	TRBJ2-7	TRBD1	TGTGCCAGCAGTCCCTGGGCCGGGACAGGGGGAGGTGGGTACGAGCAGTACTTC	CASSPWAGTGGGGYEQYF
NA	TRBV24-1	TRBJ2-3	TRBD2	TGTGCCGCTTCCGGGACTAGCGGCGGCACAGATACGCAGTATTTT	CAASGTSGGTDTQYF
NA	TRBV24-1	TRBJ2-1	NA	TGTGCCTCCTCGACGGGGGATGGCTACAATGAGCAGTTCTTC	CASSTGDGYNEQFF
NA	TRBV5-1	TRBJ2-3	NA	TGCGCCAGCAGCACTAGATCGAGCACAGATACGCAGTATTTT	CASSTRSSTDTQYF
NA	TRBV4-2	TRBJ2-7	NA	TGTGCCAGCAGCCAACACGGGGCCGCTCTCGAGCAGTACTTC	CASSQHGAALEQYF
NA	TRBV3-1	TRBJ2-2	NA	TGTGCCAGCAGCCAAGATATGGCAGGAGCGTTTAACACCGGGGAGCTGTTTTTT	CASSQDMAGAFNTGELFF
NA	TRBV30	TRBJ1-4	NA	TGTGCCTGGCGCTCCGGACAGAATGAAAAACTGTTTTTT	CAWRSGQNEKLFF
NA	TRBV20-1	TRBJ1-4	NA	TGCAGTGCTAGGGACTTGGCAAAACTGTTTTTT	CSARDLAKLFF
NA	TRBV7-9	TRBJ1-1	NA	TGTGCCAGCAGCTCCCGACAGGAGATCACTGAAGCTTTCTTT	CASSSRQEITEAFF
NA	TRBV7-9	TRBJ2-1	NA	TGTGCCAGCAGCTTAGTATCCAGCAGGTCTCGCTCCTACAATGAGCAGTTCTTC	CASSLVSSRSRSYNEQFF
once	TRBV27	TRBJ1-6	TRBD1	TGTGCCAGCAGCTCGGACAGGAACCTAATAAAACCCCTCCACTTT	CASSSDRNLIKPLHF
NA	TRBV20-1	TRBJ2-3	TRBD2	TGCAGTGCTAGAGGGGTTAGGCGGGGGGAAACAGATACGCAGTATTTT	CSARGVRRGETDTQYF
NA	TRBV30	TRBJ1-6	TRBD1	TGTGCCTGGGCGACAGGGTTGAATTCCCCCCTCCACTTT	CAWATGLNSPLHF
NA	TRBV4-1	TRBJ2-7	NA	TGCGCCAGCAGCCGCCCGGGTAGTTACGAGCAGTACTTC	CASSRPGSYEQYF
NA	TRBV12-3/TRBV12-4	TRBJ1-6	NA	TGTGCCAGCACCATAGGGGGTGGGAATTCACCCCTCCACTTT	CASTIGGGNSPLHF
once	TRBV13	TRBJ2-5	NA	TGTGCCAGCAGCTTAACACCCCACAAAACCCAGTACTTC	CASSLTPHKTQYF
NA	TRBV27	TRBJ2-3	NA	TGTGCCAGCACCCCCCGGTCGGGGGTCATAGCTCCAGATACGCAGTATTTT	CASTPRSGVIAPDTQYF
NA	TRBV19	TRBJ1-4	NA	TGTGCCAGTAGTATGATTGAGACGGATAATGAAAAACTGTTTTTT	CASSMIETDNEKLFF
NA	TRBV20-1	TRBJ1-2	NA	TGCAGTGCAAGTCCCCCGGGGCGCGGAGGCTACACCTTC	CSASPPGRGGYTF
NA	TRBV10-3	TRBJ2-7	TRBD1	TGTGCCATCACCCCGGGGGACAGGGACGAGCAGTACTTC	CAITPGDRDEQYF
NA	TRBV5-4	TRBJ2-1	NA	TGTGCCAGCAGCCCAAGTCCCTCTAGCATCGATGAGCAGTTCTTC	CASSPSPSSIDEQFF
NA	TRBV29-1	TRBJ2-2	TRBD1	TGCAGCGTTGGCACCGGGACAGGGGCGAACACCGGGGAGCTGTTTTTT	CSVGTGTGANTGELFF
NA	TRBV11-2	TRBJ2-3	TRBD2	TGTGCCAGCAGCTTTAGGGGAGGGCTAGCGGGGACAGATACGCAGTATTTT	CASSFRGGLAGTDTQYF
once	TRBV2	TRBJ1-2	TRBD1	TGTGCCAGCAGTGCCTTCCCAGGGGGCGCGCATGGCTACACCTTC	CASSAFPGGAHGYTF
NA	TRBV14	TRBJ1-3	NA	TGTGCCAGCAGCCAAGATTACGGGGCGATCTCTGGAAACACCATATATTTT	CASSQDYGAISGNTIYF
NA	TRBV12-3/TRBV12-4	TRBJ1-2	TRBD1	TGTGCCAGCAGCCGTGGACAGGGGGCGAGGAATGGCTACACCTTC	CASSRGQGARNGYTF
NA	TRBV28	TRBJ2-7	TRBD2	TGTGCCAGCAGTCCCTCGGGGGGGCCTTCCGAGCAGTACTTC	CASSPSGGPSEQYF
once	TRBV29-1	TRBJ2-7	NA	TGCAGCGCAATAGAGAGCTCCTACGAGCAGTACTTC	CSAIESSYEQYF
NA	TRBV19	TRBJ1-5	NA	TGTGCCAGTAGTTACATCGATAGCAATCAGCCCCAGCATTTT	CASSYIDSNQPQHF
NA	TRBV20-1	TRBJ2-2	NA	TGCAGTGGGAGACTCGTCAACACCGGGGAGCTGTTTTTT	CSGRLVNTGELFF
NA	TRBV4-2	TRBJ2-7	TRBD2	TGTGCCAGCAGCCTCCTAGCGGACACCTACGAGCAGTACTTC	CASSLLADTYEQYF
NA	TRBV7-2	TRBJ2-2	NA	TGTGCCAGCAGCATGGGGCCGGGGGCGGTCACCGGGGAGCTGTTTTTT	CASSMGPGAVTGELFF
NA	TRBV21-1	TRBJ1-2	NA	TGTGCCAGCAGCAAATGGGAGGGTACCTATGGCTACACCTTC	CASSKWEGTYGYTF
NA	TRBV6-6	TRBJ2-3	TRBD1	TGTGCCAGCACCAACAGGGGGTATACGCAGTATTTT	CASTNRGYTQYF
NA	TRBV30	TRBJ2-5	TRBD2	TGTGCCTGGAGTCTGGGAGCGGGAGTGGAGACCCAGTACTTC	CAWSLGAGVETQYF
NA	TRBV5-1	TRBJ2-2	TRBD2	TGCGCCAGCGACTTTAGCGGGGCCAGCACCGGGGAGCTGTTTTTT	CASDFSGASTGELFF